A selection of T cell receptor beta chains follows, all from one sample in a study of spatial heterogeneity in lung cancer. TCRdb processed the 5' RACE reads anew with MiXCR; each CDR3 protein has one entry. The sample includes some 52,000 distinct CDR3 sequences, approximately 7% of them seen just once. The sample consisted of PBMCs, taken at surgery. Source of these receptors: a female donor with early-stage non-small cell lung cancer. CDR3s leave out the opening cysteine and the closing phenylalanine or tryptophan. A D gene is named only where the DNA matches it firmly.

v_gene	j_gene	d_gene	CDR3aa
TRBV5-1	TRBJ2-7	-	ASSPSGHSGLLARAGEQY
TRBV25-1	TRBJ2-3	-	ASRAQDTQY
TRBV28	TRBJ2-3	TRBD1	ASSLQGARDTQY
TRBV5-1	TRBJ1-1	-	ASNSEAGLEAF
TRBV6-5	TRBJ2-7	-	ASSRLGLSYEQY
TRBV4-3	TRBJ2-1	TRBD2	ASSQDVSTSGGQYNEQF
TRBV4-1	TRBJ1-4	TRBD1	ASSQGTGREKLF
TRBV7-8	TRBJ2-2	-	ASSWAVNTGELF
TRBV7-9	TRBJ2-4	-	ASSGSPGQVY
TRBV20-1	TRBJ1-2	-	SASSPGSQARGYT
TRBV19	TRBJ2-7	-	ATVDRKRPYEQY
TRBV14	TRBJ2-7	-	ASSQGNLVSYEQY
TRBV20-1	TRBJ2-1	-	SARGLAEQF
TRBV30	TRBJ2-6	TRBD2	AWSVLSGRGTSGANVLT
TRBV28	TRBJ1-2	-	ASSYDSSYGYT
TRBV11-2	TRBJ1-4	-	ASSRDGRKLF
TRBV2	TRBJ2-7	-	ASSEGHASAYEQY
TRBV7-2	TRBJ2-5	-	ASSPSGETQY
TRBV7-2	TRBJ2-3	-	ASSPWVTDTQY
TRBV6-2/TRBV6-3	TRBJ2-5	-	ATGTQEKQY
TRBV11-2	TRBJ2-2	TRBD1	ASSLQGQGDTGELF
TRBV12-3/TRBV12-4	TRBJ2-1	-	ASRWGDIPYSEQF
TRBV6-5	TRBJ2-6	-	ASSYSTAPGANVLT
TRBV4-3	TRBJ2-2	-	ASSPITGDPMELF
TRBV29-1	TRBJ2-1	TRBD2	SVTHSGGQVEQF
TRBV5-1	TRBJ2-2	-	ASSLGSSGELF
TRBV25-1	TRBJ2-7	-	ASRSNRPGVNSYEQY
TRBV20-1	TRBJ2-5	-	SASKRETQY
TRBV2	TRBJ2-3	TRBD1	ASSDSDRASTDTQY
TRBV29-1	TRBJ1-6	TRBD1	SVRQGGNSPLH
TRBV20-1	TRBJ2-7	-	SGGTGSYEQY
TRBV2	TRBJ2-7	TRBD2	ASSERLAGNYEQY
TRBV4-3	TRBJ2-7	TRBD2	ASSPLAGDSYEQY
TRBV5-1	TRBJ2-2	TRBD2	ASSLAGADTGELF
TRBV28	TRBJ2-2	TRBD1	ASRSTGFAGELF
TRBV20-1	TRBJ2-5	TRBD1	RALRGGQRETQY
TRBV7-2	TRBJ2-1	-	ASSPFPGLQF
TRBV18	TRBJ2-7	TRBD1	ASSPTGTGDYEQY
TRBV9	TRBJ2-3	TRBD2	ASSEGLAGGRSDTQY
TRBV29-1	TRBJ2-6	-	SARDPSSGANVLT
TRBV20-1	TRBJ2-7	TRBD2	SARAGGNRYEQY
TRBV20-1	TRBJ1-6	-	SAETDRSNSPLH